This T cell receptor beta chain was obtained from a study of cytotoxic CD8 clonotypes in ibrutinib-treated CLL. CDR3 length: 17 amino acids. Between the trimmed V and J ends, which lost 3 bases and 1 base, there was a span of 19 bases. The germline CDR1 and CDR2 sequences are SGHTA and FQGTGA. General study findings and limits: Ibrutinib response saw clonality rise, and progression saw it return toward baseline. Patients had baseline clonality above age-matched healthy donors, and this clonality moved with circulating CD8+ T-cell counts.

A 1 in 200,000 to 1 in 1 million T cell depth was the sequencing target. Assay: immunoSEQ multiplex PCR; the TCRdb copy retains only in-frame clones and omits some. The table has thousands of clones, around 60% seen once. To note about this clone: The antigen is not known.

The sequences come from PBMCs, collected before ibrutinib treatment. The origin of this receptor is a human donor with chronic lymphocytic leukemia. The chain joins TRBV7-3 to TRBJ2-7; D ambiguous. The CDR3 bases are TGTGCCAGCAGCTTCGCTTTAGGGTCCTCTGATTCCTACGAGCAGTACTTC. Its translation is CASSFALGSSDSYEQYF.